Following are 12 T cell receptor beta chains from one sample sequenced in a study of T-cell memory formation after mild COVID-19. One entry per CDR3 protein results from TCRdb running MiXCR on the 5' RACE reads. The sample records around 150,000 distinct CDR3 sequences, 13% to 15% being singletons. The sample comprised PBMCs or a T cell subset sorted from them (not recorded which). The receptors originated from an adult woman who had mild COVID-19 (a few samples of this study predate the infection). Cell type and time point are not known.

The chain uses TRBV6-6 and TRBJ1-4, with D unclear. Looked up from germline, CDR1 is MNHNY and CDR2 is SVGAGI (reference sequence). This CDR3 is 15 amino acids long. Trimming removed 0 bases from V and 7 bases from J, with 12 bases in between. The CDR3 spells CASSYSPRTGEKLFF. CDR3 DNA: TGTGCCAGCAGTTACTCGCCAAGAACCGGTGAAAAACTGTTTTTT.

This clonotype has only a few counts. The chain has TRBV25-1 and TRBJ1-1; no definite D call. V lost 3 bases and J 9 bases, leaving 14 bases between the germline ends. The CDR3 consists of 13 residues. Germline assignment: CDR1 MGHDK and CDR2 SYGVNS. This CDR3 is CASSEAADLKAFF. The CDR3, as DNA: TGTGCCAGCAGTGAGGCGGCAGATTTAAAAGCTTTCTTT.

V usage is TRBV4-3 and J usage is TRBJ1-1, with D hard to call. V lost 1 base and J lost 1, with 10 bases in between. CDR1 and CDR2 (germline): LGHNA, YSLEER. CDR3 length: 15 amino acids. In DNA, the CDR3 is TGCGCCAGCAGCCAAGCGTACGCGTCGAACACTGAAGCTTTCTTT. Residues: CASSQAYASNTEAFF.

CDR3 sequence reads: CASSLRGQGSGYTF. In DNA form, the CDR3 reads TGTGCCAGCAGTTTAAGGGGACAGGGGTCTGGCTACACCTTC. The chain recombines TRBV27 with TRBJ1-2, with 10 bases aligning to TRBD1. Germline-derived CDR1 and CDR2 are MNHEY and SMNVEV (reference sequence). The J segment lost 7 bases and the V segment lost 2 bases, leaving 4 bases of the junction unmatched. There are 14 residues in the CDR3.

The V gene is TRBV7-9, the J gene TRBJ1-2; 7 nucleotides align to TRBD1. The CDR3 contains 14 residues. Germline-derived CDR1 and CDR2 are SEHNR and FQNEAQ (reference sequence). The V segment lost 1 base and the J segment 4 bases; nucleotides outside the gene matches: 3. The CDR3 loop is CASSLEQGSYGYTF. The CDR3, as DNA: TGTGCCAGCAGCTTAGAACAGGGGAGCTATGGCTACACCTTC.

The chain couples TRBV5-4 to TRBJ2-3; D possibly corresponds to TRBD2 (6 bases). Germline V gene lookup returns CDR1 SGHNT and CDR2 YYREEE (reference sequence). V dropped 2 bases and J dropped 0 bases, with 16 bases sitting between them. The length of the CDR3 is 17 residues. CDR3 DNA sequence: TGTGCCAGCAGCTTCGGGACTGCGACAGTGAGCACAGATACGCAGTATTTT. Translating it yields CASSFGTATVSTDTQYF.

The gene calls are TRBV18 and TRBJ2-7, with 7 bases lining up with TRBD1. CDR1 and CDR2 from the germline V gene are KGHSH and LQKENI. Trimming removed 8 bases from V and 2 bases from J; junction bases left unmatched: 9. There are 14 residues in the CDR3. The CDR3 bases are TGTGCCAGCGCCCCCGGGACAGTCCCCTACGAGCAGTACTTC. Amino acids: CASAPGTVPYEQYF.

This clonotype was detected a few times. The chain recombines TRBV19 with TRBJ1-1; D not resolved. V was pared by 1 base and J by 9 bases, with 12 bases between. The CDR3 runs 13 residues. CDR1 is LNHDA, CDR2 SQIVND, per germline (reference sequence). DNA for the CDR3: TGTGCCAGTAGTATAGTCGAGGGCAGGAAAGCTTTCTTT. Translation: CASSIVEGRKAFF.

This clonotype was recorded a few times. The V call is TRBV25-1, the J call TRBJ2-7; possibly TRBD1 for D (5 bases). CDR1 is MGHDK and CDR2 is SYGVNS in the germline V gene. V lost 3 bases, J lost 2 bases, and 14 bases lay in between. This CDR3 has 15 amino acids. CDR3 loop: CASSDKQGSTYEQYF. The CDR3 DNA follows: TGTGCCAGCAGTGATAAGCAGGGAAGCACCTACGAGCAGTACTTC.

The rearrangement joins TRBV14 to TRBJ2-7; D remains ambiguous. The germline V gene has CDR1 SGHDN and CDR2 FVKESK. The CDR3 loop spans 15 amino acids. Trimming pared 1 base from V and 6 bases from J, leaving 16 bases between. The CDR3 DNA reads TGTGCCAGCAGCCAAGGGCGTGGGATCAACGCCGAGCAGTACTTC. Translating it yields CASSQGRGINAEQYF. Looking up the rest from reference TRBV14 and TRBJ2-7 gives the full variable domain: EAGVTQFPSHSVIEKGQTVTLRCDPISGHDNLYWYRRVMGKEIKFLLHFVKESKQDESGMPNNRFLAERTGGTYSTLKVQPAELEDSGVYFCASSQGRGINAEQYFGPGTRLTVT.

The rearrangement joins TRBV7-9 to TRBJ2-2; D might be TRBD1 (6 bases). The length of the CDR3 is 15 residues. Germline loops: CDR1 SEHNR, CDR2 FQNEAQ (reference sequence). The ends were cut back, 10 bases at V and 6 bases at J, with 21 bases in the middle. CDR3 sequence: CATQKLDRDAGELFF. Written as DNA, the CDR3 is TGTGCCACCCAGAAGTTGGACAGAGATGCCGGGGAGCTGTTTTTT.

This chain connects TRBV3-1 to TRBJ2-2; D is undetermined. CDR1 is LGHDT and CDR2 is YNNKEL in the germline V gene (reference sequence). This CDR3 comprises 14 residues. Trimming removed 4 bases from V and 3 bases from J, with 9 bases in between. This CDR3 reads CASSPGTDTGELFF. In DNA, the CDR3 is TGTGCCAGCAGCCCTGGCACCGACACCGGGGAGCTGTTTTTT. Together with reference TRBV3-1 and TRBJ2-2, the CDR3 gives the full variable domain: DTAVSQTPKYLVTQMGNDKSIKCEQNLGHDTMYWYKQDSKKFLKIMFSYNNKELIINETVPNRFSPKSPDKAHLNLHINSLELGDSAVYFCASSPGTDTGELFFGEGSRLTVL.